This record looks at one T cell receptor beta chain sequence and its context. Its antigen is not identified. CDR1 and CDR2 from the germline V gene are LNHDA and SQIVND (reference sequence). The CDR3 consists of 13 residues. V was trimmed by 6 bases and J by 6 bases, leaving 15 bases between them. Using immunoSEQ multiplex PCR, the repertoire was profiled, and TCRdb retains in-frame clones only, with some absent. Among 25,000 to 35,000 clones listed, 78% were seen once. This entry comes from a study of STAT5B mutations in CD4+ large granular lymphocyte leukemia. Overall study: The CDR3 'QG' motif was associated with a particular HLA allele among healthy donors. Study-wide results and caveats: 8/27 top patient clones versus 2/35 control clones were TRBV06-family.

Controls came from buffy coats of healthy blood donors. Sequencing was performed on CD4+ T cells from blood buffy coats. This receptor was identified in a human donor in good health. The V call is TRBV19, the J call TRBJ2-7; possible D gene TRBD1, 5 bases. CDR3 residues: CASRQGLVGEQYF. CDR3 nucleotide sequence: TGTGCCAGTAGGCAGGGTTTGGTTGGCGAGCAGTACTTC.